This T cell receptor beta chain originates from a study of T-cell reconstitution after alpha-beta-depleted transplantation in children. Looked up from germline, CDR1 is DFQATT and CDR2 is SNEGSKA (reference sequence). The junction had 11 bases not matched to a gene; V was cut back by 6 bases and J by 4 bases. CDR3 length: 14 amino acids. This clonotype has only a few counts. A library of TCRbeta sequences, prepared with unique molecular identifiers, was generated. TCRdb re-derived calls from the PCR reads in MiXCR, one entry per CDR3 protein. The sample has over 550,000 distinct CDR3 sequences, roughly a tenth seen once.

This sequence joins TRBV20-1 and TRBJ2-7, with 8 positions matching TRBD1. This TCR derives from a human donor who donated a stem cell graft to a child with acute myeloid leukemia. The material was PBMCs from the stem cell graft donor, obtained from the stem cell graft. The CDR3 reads CSAQKQGALYEQYF. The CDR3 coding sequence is TGCAGTGCCCAGAAGCAGGGGGCATTGTACGAGCAGTACTTC.